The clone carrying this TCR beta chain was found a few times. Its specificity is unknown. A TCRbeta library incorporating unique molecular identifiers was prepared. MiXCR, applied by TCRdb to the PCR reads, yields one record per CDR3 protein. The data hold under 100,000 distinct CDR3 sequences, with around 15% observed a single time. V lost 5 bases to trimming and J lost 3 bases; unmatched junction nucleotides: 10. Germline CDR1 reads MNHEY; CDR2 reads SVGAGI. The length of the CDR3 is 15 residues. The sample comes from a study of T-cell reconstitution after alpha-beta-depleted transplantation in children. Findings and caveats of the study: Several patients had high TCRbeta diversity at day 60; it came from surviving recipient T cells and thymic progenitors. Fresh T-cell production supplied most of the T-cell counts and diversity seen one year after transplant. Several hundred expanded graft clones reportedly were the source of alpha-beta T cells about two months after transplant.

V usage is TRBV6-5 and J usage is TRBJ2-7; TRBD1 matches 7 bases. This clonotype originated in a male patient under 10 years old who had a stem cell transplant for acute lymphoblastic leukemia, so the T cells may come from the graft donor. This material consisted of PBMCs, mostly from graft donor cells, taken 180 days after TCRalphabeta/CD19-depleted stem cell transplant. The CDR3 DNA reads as TGTGCCAGCAGTGACTGGAGGACAGGTTTCTACGAGCAGTACTTC. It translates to CASSDWRTGFYEQYF.